The rows below give T cell receptor beta chains drawn from one sample of a study of technical replicates of blood from a few donors. The repertoire was sequenced with immunoSEQ multiplex PCR; TCRdb's copy has only in-frame clones and lacks some. This table has fewer than 90,000 clones, about nine tenths appearing once. The sequenced sample consisted of T cells isolated from PBMCs. These receptors all stem from a human donor in good health. Both conserved end residues are part of each CDR3. The D gene is left open where the match is weak. Not all rows give a size; the values are once, few, many and, for expanded clones, a class.

once	TRBD2	TRBV5-1	TRBJ2-5	TGCGCCAGCAGCAGAGGACTAGCGGGGGACCAAGAGACCCAGTACTTC	CASSRGLAGDQETQYF
.	.	TRBV28	TRBJ1-2	TGTGCCAGCAGACCCACCATCACGGACGGGGAGGACTATGGCTACACCTTC	CASRPTITDGEDYGYTF
.	.	TRBV19	TRBJ1-1	TGTGCCAGTAGTATTAGGGGGTACACTGAAGCTTTCTTT	CASSIRGYTEAFF
.	TRBD1	TRBV27	TRBJ2-7	TGTGCCAGCAGTTTATCCTTTTCCGGGACAGGGGTTACCTACGAGCAGTACTTC	CASSLSFSGTGVTYEQYF
once	.	TRBV30	TRBJ1-2	TGTGCCTGGAGTGCCCTGGACTTGAGCTATGGCTACACCTTC	CAWSALDLSYGYTF
once	.	TRBV27	TRBJ1-1	TGTGCCAGCAGTATCAGGGATGGGAGGGGGACTGAAGCTTTCTTT	CASSIRDGRGTEAFF
.	.	TRBV19	TRBJ1-1	TGTGCCAGTAGTCCAAGGGTTAGGGGTGAAGCTTTCTTT	CASSPRVRGEAFF
few	TRBD1	TRBV7-3	TRBJ2-2	TGTGCCAGCAGCCTACAGGGGGACGGGGAGCTGTTTTTT	CASSLQGDGELFF
.	.	TRBV6-1	TRBJ1-1	TGTGCCAGCAGTGAAGCGCGGTTACGGGGGAAAACACTGGGAGCTTTCTTT	CASSEARLRGKTLGAFF
.	.	TRBV7-2	TRBJ2-3	TGTGCCAGCAGCCCCCCGACGGCAGGATCAGATACGCAGTATTTT	CASSPPTAGSDTQYF
.	.	TRBV2	TRBJ2-7	TGTGCCAGCCTCCCTCCGGGGTCCTACGAGCAGTACTTC	CASLPPGSYEQYF
.	.	TRBV4-1	TRBJ1-1	TGCGCCAGCAGCCAATCCTTCAGGGCCATCCTTTATCATGCGGGGGGCACTGAAGCTTTCTTT	CASSQSFRAILYHAGGTEAFF
.	.	TRBV28	TRBJ2-1	TGTGCCAGCAACTCCCCCCGGGCAGCGGGGCAGTTCTTC	CASNSPRAAGQFF
once	TRBD2	TRBV5-1	TRBJ2-3	TGCGCCAGCAGCTTGGATTCAGCGGGACCCCCCAGCACAGATACGCAGTATTTT	CASSLDSAGPPSTDTQYF
.	TRBD1	TRBV28	TRBJ1-2	TGTGCCAGCACCACAGGGGGAAAATACGGTGGGGATGGCTACACCTTC	CASTTGGKYGGDGYTF
.	TRBD1	TRBV9	TRBJ2-7	TGTGCCAGCAGCGTAGCGGGGACAGATATCTACGAGCAGTACTTC	CASSVAGTDIYEQYF
.	.	TRBV4-1	TRBJ2-2	TGCGCCAGCAGCCCGACCAGGGGCAGGAACACCGGGGAGCTGTTTTTT	CASSPTRGRNTGELFF
.	TRBD2	TRBV9	TRBJ2-7	TGTGCCAGCAGCGAGCTAGCGGGAGTTCTTTCAAGCGAGCAGTACTTC	CASSELAGVLSSEQYF
.	TRBD1	TRBV6-1	TRBJ1-1	TGTGCAAACAGGGGGCAGGGTGCGGAAGCTTTCTTT	CANRGQGAEAFF
few	.	TRBV21-1	TRBJ2-3	TGTGCCAGCGGCAGGGACAGGGAAACAGATACGCAGTATTTT	CASGRDRETDTQYF
.	TRBD2	TRBV5-1	TRBJ2-7	TGCGCCAGCAGCTTCAATGCGGGAGTGGCCTACGAGCAGTACTTC	CASSFNAGVAYEQYF
.	.	TRBV9	TRBJ2-5	TGTGCCAGCAGCGTAGGGGGCGGTCGGGAGACCCAGTACTTC	CASSVGGGRETQYF
.	.	TRBV13	TRBJ2-5	TGTGCCAGCAGTTTCGGAGAGTCAGAGACCCAGTACTTC	CASSFGESETQYF
.	.	TRBV19	TRBJ2-1	TGTGCCAGTAGTATCTTTCTTTACAATGAGCAGTTCTTC	CASSIFLYNEQFF
.	.	TRBV19	TRBJ2-1	TGTGCCAGTTCCGGACAGACATCCAATGAGCAGTTCTTC	CASSGQTSNEQFF
.	.	TRBV5-4	TRBJ2-7	TGTGCCAGCAGCAATGGACAGCACGCTAGGTACGAGCAGTACTTC	CASSNGQHARYEQYF
.	.	TRBV5-4	TRBJ2-7	TGTGCCAGCAGCTTGGGTTCTCCCTACGAGCAGTACTTC	CASSLGSPYEQYF
.	.	TRBV10-3	TRBJ2-3	TGTGCCATCAGTGCCGTCACAGATACGCAGTATTTT	CAISAVTDTQYF
.	.	TRBV19	TRBJ1-2	TGTGCCAGTAGTGAAAACAGAGAGCTGCCTGGCTACACCTTC	CASSENRELPGYTF
.	TRBD2	TRBV28	TRBJ2-7	TGTGCCAGCAACGACCAGACTAGCGGGAGCGTCTACGAGCAGTACTTC	CASNDQTSGSVYEQYF
.	TRBD1	TRBV6-5	TRBJ2-3	TGTGCCAGCAACAGGGGGTCAGGGGCAGATACGCAGTATTTT	CASNRGSGADTQYF
.	.	TRBV28	TRBJ2-5	TGTGCCAGCAGTCTTCCCGGGGGCGGGAGACAAGAGACCCAGTACTTC	CASSLPGGGRQETQYF
.	TRBD1	TRBV30	TRBJ1-2	TGTGCCTGGAACCCGACAGGGCTTCTCTATGGCTACACCTTC	CAWNPTGLLYGYTF
.	.	TRBV28	TRBJ1-5	TGTGCCAGCAGTTGGAGGGGGGGCGGCAATCAGCCCCAGCATTTT	CASSWRGGGNQPQHF
.	.	TRBV11-2	TRBJ2-7	TGTGCCAGCAGCTTAGAAGTCGCGATAACCCGTTTCTCCTACGAGCAGTACTTC	CASSLEVAITRFSYEQYF
.	.	TRBV29-1	TRBJ1-3	TGCAGCGTTGAGCGAGACTCTGGAAACACCATATATTTT	CSVERDSGNTIYF
.	TRBD1	TRBV30	TRBJ1-2	TGTGCCTGTCCGGAGACAGGGAACTATGGCTACACCTTC	CACPETGNYGYTF
.	TRBD1	TRBV5-1	TRBJ1-4	TGCGCCAGCAGCTTGCCGGGACAGGGGCCTACAGAAAAACTGTTTTTT	CASSLPGQGPTEKLFF
.	.	TRBV6-6	TRBJ2-5	TGTGCCAGCAGCCCGGGACTAGAGACCCAGTACTTC	CASSPGLETQYF
.	.	TRBV19	TRBJ1-5	TGTGCCAGTAGTCCCCCAGGGAGGCAGCCCCAGCATTTT	CASSPPGRQPQHF
.	TRBD1	TRBV6-1	TRBJ2-7	TGTGCCAGCAGGGGGGACAGCTACGAGCAGTACTTC	CASRGDSYEQYF
.	TRBD2	TRBV9	TRBJ2-3	TGTGCCAGCAGCGCCCTCAGCGGGAGAGGGGGCACAGATACGCAGTATTTT	CASSALSGRGGTDTQYF
.	TRBD2	TRBV5-1	TRBJ2-5	TGCGCCAGCAGCTTGGGGGTATCGGCGGGAGTGGGGCCTCAAGAGACCCAGTACTTC	CASSLGVSAGVGPQETQYF